These 19 T cell receptor beta chains originate from one sample sequenced in a study of shared clonotypes between healthy human individuals (dated by TCRdb to 2018 to 2021). Library creation used the immunoSEQ multiplex PCR assay. TCRdb limited this immuneACCESS table to in-frame rearrangements with V and J called. A share of clones is missing; checked studies link under half to unresolved V genes, and the rest is unexplained. The sample data list approximately 710,000 clones, and around 90% of these were observed just once. Of the sample, around a third falls within the top ten clones. The specimen sequenced was memory CD8+ T cells from PBMCs. The sample's cell subset or site label, in plain terms: CD45RO+ cells pooled with CCR7-negative TemRA cells. The receptors here all came from a man between 18 and 29 years old in good health. Some clones in this sample may be carry-over from other donors' samples.

This clone was detected only once. The genes are TRBV10-3 and TRBJ2-7, with D possibly matching TRBD2 (6 bases). The CDR3 is made up of 17 amino acids. In germline, CDR1 is ENHRY, CDR2 SYGVKD. The V gene lost 2 bases and the J gene lost 1 base, with 18 bases spanning the gap. CDR3 nucleotide sequence: TGTGCCATCAGTGAGCCTGGGTTTAGCGGCCCATCCTACGAGCAGTACTTC. Its protein is CAISEPGFSGPSYEQYF.

This clone has more than one count but fewer than ten. Other nucleotide sequences from this sample produce the same CDR3. The chain couples TRBV27 to TRBJ2-2; D is unresolved. The CDR3 has 12 amino acids. V lost 8 bases to trimming and J lost 3 bases, with 7 bases between them. Germline CDR1 reads MNHEY; CDR2 reads SMNVEV (reference sequence). This CDR3 is CASRLHTGELFF. The CDR3 DNA is TGTGCCAGCCGACTTCACACCGGGGAGCTGTTTTTT.

This clone turned up a few times. This chain uses TRBV7-9 with TRBJ1-4; D is unresolved. V lost 10 bases and J 2 bases, leaving 8 bases between the germline ends. The CDR3 consists of 12 residues. CDR1 SEHNR and CDR2 FQNEAQ come from the germline V gene (reference sequence). The CDR3 DNA sequence: TGTGCCACCCGACGGACTAATGAAAAACTGTTTTTT. It encodes CATRRTNEKLFF.

The rearrangement joins TRBV5-8 to TRBJ1-3, with unresolved D. The V end lost 3 bases, the J end lost 6 bases, and 10 bases lay between the germline ends. CDR3 size: 13 residues. Germline values: CDR1 SGHTS, CDR2 YDEGEE. This CDR3 reads CASSSAPQNTIYF. In DNA form, the CDR3 reads TGTGCCAGCAGCTCCGCTCCCCAAAACACCATATATTTT.

This clone was picked up one time. The chain combines TRBV27 with TRBJ1-2, with 9 bases lining up with TRBD1. The germline CDR1 and CDR2 sequences are MNHEY and SMNVEV (reference sequence). This CDR3 has 17 amino acids. V lost 2 bases, J lost 4 bases, and 11 bases stayed unmatched. The CDR3 DNA is TGTGCCAGCAGTTTAGTGGGACAGGGTTCCCTGGGCTATGGCTACACCTTC. Amino acid sequence: CASSLVGQGSLGYGYTF.

This rearrangement joins TRBV7-9 to TRBJ2-6; TRBD1 matches at 8 bases. Germline CDR1 is SEHNR and CDR2 is FQNEAQ (reference sequence). V was pared by 4 bases and J by 2 bases, with 7 bases of the junction left unmatched. The CDR3 sequence is 17 residues long. CDR3 residues: CASSYRDRSAGANVLTF. CDR3 DNA: TGTGCCAGCAGCTACCGGGACAGGTCGGCTGGGGCCAACGTCCTGACTTTC.

J is TRBJ2-7 and V is TRBV27; 8 nucleotides agree with TRBD1. The CDR3 length is 14 residues. V was pared by 6 bases and J by 3 bases, with 7 bases of the junction left unmatched. The germline gives CDR1 MNHEY, CDR2 SMNVEV (reference sequence). CDR3 DNA: TGTGCCAGCAGCAGGGACAGGATAAGCTACGAGCAGTACTTC. It specifies CASSRDRISYEQYF.

This clone has ten or more counts. The chain links TRBV28 to TRBJ2-3; 15 nucleotides align to TRBD2. Germline CDR1 MDHEN, CDR2 SYDVKM. CDR3 length: 15 residues. V trimming: 6 bases; J trimming: 6 bases; junction bases outside the gene matches: 4. This CDR3 reads CASRRTSGRGDTQYF. The CDR3 DNA follows: TGTGCCAGCAGACGGACTAGCGGGAGGGGGGATACGCAGTATTTT. Supplemented by reference TRBV28 and TRBJ2-3, the full variable domain reads DVKVTQSSRYLVKRTGEKVFLECVQDMDHENMFWYRQDPGLGLRLIYFSYDVKMKEKGDIPEGYSVSREKKERFSLILESASTNQTSMYLCASRRTSGRGDTQYFGPGTRLTVL.

This rearrangement joins TRBV7-9 to TRBJ1-5, with D possibly TRBD1 on 6 matching bases. The length of the CDR3 is 13 residues. V was shortened by 5 bases and J by 4 bases, with 9 bases between the two germline ends. CDR1 and CDR2 from the germline V gene are SEHNR and FQNEAQ (reference sequence). The CDR3 DNA sequence: TGTGCCAGCAGCCTTGGACAGAATCAGCCCCAGCATTTT. Translation: CASSLGQNQPQHF.

The chain uses TRBV4-2 and TRBJ2-7; 7 bases match TRBD1. V gave up 1 base and J gave up 3 bases; unmatched junction bases: 9. CDR1 and CDR2 from the germline V gene are LGHNA and YNFKEQ. The CDR3 sequence is 16 residues long. The CDR3 DNA reads as TGTGCCAGCAGCCAAGGGGTGGGGACAGACTACTACGAGCAGTACTTC. Translation gives CASSQGVGTDYYEQYF.

The chain links TRBV6-5 to TRBJ2-1, with 8 positions matching TRBD1. V shed 6 bases, J shed 5 bases, and the junction held 6 bases outside the gene matches. Germline V gene lookup returns CDR1 MNHEY and CDR2 SVGAGI. The CDR3 length is 14 residues. The CDR3 is CASSQDRVNNEQFF. The CDR3 DNA follows: TGTGCCAGCAGCCAGGACAGGGTGAACAATGAGCAGTTCTTC.

The chain couples TRBV25-1 to TRBJ2-1; 9 bases are a match to TRBD2. Germline loops: CDR1 MGHDK, CDR2 SYGVNS. The CDR3 runs 15 residues. V dropped 8 bases and J dropped 1; count of bases not matched to a gene: 6. CDR3 sequence: CASGYLAGSYNEQFF. DNA for the CDR3: TGTGCCAGCGGATACCTAGCGGGATCCTACAATGAGCAGTTCTTC.

The chain employs TRBV7-8 and TRBJ2-7, with D unresolved. Deletions cut 1 base from V and 0 bases from J, with 10 bases between. Germline-derived CDR1 and CDR2 are SGHVS and FQNEAQ. The CDR3 is 15 amino acids. Here the CDR3 reads CASSLEPSSSYEQYF. The DNA for the CDR3 is TGTGCCAGCAGCTTAGAACCCTCCAGCTCCTACGAGCAGTACTTC.

The J gene is TRBJ2-6, the V gene TRBV7-8, with 7 bases lining up with TRBD1. Losses at the gene ends were 1 base for V and 1 base for J; bases not matched to a gene: 7. Germline lookup yields CDR1 SGHVS and CDR2 FQNEAQ. The CDR3 is 18 residues long. For the CDR3, the DNA is TGTGCCAGCAGCTTAGGACAGGGAAGGCCTTCTGGGGCCAACGTCCTGACTTTC. It encodes CASSLGQGRPSGANVLTF. The whole variable domain, filled in from reference TRBV7-8 and TRBJ2-6, reads GAGVSQSPRYKVAKRGQDVALRCDPISGHVSLFWYQQALGQGPEFLTYFQNEAQLDKSGLPSDRFFAERPEGSVSTLKIQRTQQEDSAVYLCASSLGQGRPSGANVLTFGAGSRLTVL.

This chain joins TRBV27 and TRBJ1-1, with 8 bases that match TRBD1. V shed 5 bases and J 3 bases; nucleotides not matched to a gene: 11. The CDR3 is made up of 16 amino acids. Germline V CDR1 and CDR2: MNHEY, SMNVEV (reference sequence). The CDR3 loop is CASSLGAGGRYTEAFF. CDR3 DNA sequence: TGTGCCAGCAGTCTAGGTGCAGGGGGCAGGTACACTGAAGCTTTCTTT.

The chain has TRBV28 and TRBJ2-1; D possibly matches TRBD1 or TRBD2 (5 bases each). Germline CDR1 is MDHEN and CDR2 is SYDVKM. Deletions cut 3 bases from V and 3 bases from J, with 30 bases between. CDR3 size: 21 residues. The CDR3 reads CASSFFFSGPHRRTFYNEQFF. The CDR3 DNA sequence: TGTGCCAGCAGTTTCTTTTTCTCGGGTCCCCACAGGAGGACTTTCTACAATGAGCAGTTCTTC. Complete variable domain (other parts from reference TRBV28 and TRBJ2-1): DVKVTQSSRYLVKRTGEKVFLECVQDMDHENMFWYRQDPGLGLRLIYFSYDVKMKEKGDIPEGYSVSREKKERFSLILESASTNQTSMYLCASSFFFSGPHRRTFYNEQFFGPGTRLTVL.

CDR3 nucleotide sequence: TGTGCCAGCCGCTATGGGACAGGGGGCGCGGAAAAACTGTTTTTT. It is translated as CASRYGTGGAEKLFF. The genes are TRBV2 and TRBJ1-4, with TRBD1 matching 12 bases. CDR1 and CDR2 from the germline V gene are SNHLY and FYNNEI. CDR3 length equals 15 residues. Trimming cost V 8 bases and J 8 bases; bases outside gene matches: 9.

This sequence joins TRBV7-8 and TRBJ2-1, with a weak D call TRBD1 (5 bases). V lost 5 bases, J lost 0 bases, and 26 bases lay in between. Germline CDR1 is SGHVS and CDR2 is FQNEAQ. The CDR3 is 20 amino acids. The CDR3 sequence: CASSPGRAGRLPSSYNEQFF. The CDR3 bases are TGTGCCAGCAGCCCCGGTCGGGCAGGGCGGCTGCCCAGCTCCTACAATGAGCAGTTCTTC.

The chain has TRBV4-1 and TRBJ2-7, with D unresolved. The germline CDR1 and CDR2 sequences are MGHRA and YSYEKL. Deletions cut 1 base from V and 1 base from J, with 8 bases between. The CDR3 runs to 14 residues. The CDR3 nucleotides are TGCGCCAGCAGCCAAGGAAGTAAGTCCTACGAGCAGTACTTC. This translates into CASSQGSKSYEQYF.